Listed here are 22 T cell receptor beta chains from one sample, sequenced in a study of shared clonotypes between healthy human individuals. Only in-frame clones appear in the TCRdb table, and some are missing; sequencing was by immunoSEQ multiplex PCR. Of approximately 2.5 million clones listed, around nine tenths are singletons. Sequenced material: naive CD4+ T cells sorted from blood. The sample's subset: CD45RA+ positively selected. The receptors here all came from a man aged 18-30 years in good health.

The chain joins TRBV10-2 to TRBJ1-6, with D unclear. The ends were cut back, 1 base at V and 3 bases at J, with 7 bases in the middle. Germline V gene sequence: CDR1 WSHSY, CDR2 SAAADI. This CDR3 is built from 15 residues. The CDR3 protein is CASSELSGYNSPLHF. The CDR3 nucleotides are TGCGCCAGCAGTGAGTTGTCAGGCTATAATTCACCCCTCCACTTT.

The V and J genes are TRBV7-9 and TRBJ1-2; 7 bases are shared with TRBD1. The CDR3 consists of 16 residues. Germline assignment: CDR1 SEHNR and CDR2 FQNEAQ (reference sequence). Trimming at V came to 1 base and at J to 3 bases, leaving 8 bases not matched to a gene. The CDR3 sequence: CASSLGGDRGDYGYTF. The CDR3 bases are TGTGCCAGCAGCTTAGGGGGGGACAGAGGGGACTATGGCTACACCTTC.

In this sample, this clone turned up a few times. The rearrangement uses TRBV29-1 and TRBJ2-2; no reliable D call. Germline V gene lookup returns CDR1 SQVTM and CDR2 ANQGSEA. The V end lost 6 bases, the J end lost 4 bases, and 9 bases lay between the germline ends. The length of the CDR3 is 12 residues. CDR3 loop: CSVTRTTGELFF. DNA of the CDR3: TGCAGCGTCACCCGGACCACCGGGGAGCTGTTTTTT.

Here the CDR3 reads CASSSPRVGHNEQFF. CDR3 bases: TGTGCCAGCAGTTCCCCCCGGGTGGGCCACAATGAGCAGTTCTTC. The rearrangement uses TRBV27 and TRBJ2-1; unclear D gene. Trimming shortened V by 4 bases and J by 5 bases, and 15 bases separated the two germline ends. CDR3 length equals 15 residues. Looked up from germline, CDR1 is MNHEY and CDR2 is SMNVEV (reference sequence).

The chain has TRBV10-1 and TRBJ2-2; 14 nucleotides line up with TRBD2. J gave up 4 bases and V 8 bases, and 21 bases lay outside the gene matches. The CDR3 length is 21 residues. Germline CDR1 WNHNN, CDR2 SYGVQD (reference sequence). CDR3 sequence (DNA): TGCGCCAGCTCCACACGCCTGACTAGCGGGAGGGCCCAGGGAAGCACCGGGGAGCTGTTTTTT. Encoded protein: CASSTRLTSGRAQGSTGELFF.

This CDR3 is CASSREVATEAFF. For the CDR3, the DNA is TGTGCCAGCAGCCGCGAAGTGGCCACTGAAGCTTTCTTT. This chain connects TRBV28 to TRBJ1-1; D not certain. Trimming left V 6 bases short and J 4 bases short, with 12 bases between. The CDR3 is 13 amino acids. The germline V gene has CDR1 MDHEN and CDR2 SYDVKM.

Notes on this clone: In the same sample, other DNA sequences code for this CDR3. As DNA, the CDR3 is TGTGCCAGCAGCTTGGGGCTAGCGGGGTCGACAGATACGCAGTATTTT. It translates to CASSLGLAGSTDTQYF. The chain combines TRBV5-4 with TRBJ2-3; 9 nucleotides align to TRBD2. The CDR3 has 16 amino acids. The germline CDR1 and CDR2 sequences are SGHNT and YYREEE (reference sequence). J lost 3 bases, V lost 0 bases, and 5 bases had no gene match.

This clone turned up a few times. In DNA form, the CDR3 reads TGTGCCAGCAGCGGGACGGGACAGGGACGTGAAGCTTTCTTT. Protein product: CASSGTGQGREAFF. V and J are TRBV9 and TRBJ1-1; 9 bases are a match to TRBD1. Per germline, CDR1 SGDLS and CDR2 YYNGEE. The J segment lost 7 bases and the V segment lost 3 bases, leaving 7 bases of the junction unmatched. The CDR3 totals 14 residues.

J is TRBJ2-7 and V is TRBV7-2; D is unclear. Trimming left V 2 bases short and J 5 bases short, with 10 bases between. The CDR3 spans 13 residues. Germline V gene data show CDR1 as SGHTA and CDR2 as FQGNSA. The CDR3 bases are TGTGCCAGCAGCTTAAGGCCCGAACACGAGCAGTACTTC. This gives the protein CASSLRPEHEQYF.

The chain joins TRBV2 to TRBJ1-1; the D gene is possibly TRBD1 (5 bases). The CDR3 has 14 amino acids. Trimming shortened V by 4 bases and J by 5 bases, and 14 bases separated the two germline ends. Germline CDR1 reads SNHLY; CDR2 reads FYNNEI. The CDR3 DNA is TGTGCCAGCAGTGTGGACATTCGGTATACTGAAGCTTTCTTT. Residues: CASSVDIRYTEAFF.

J is TRBJ2-1 and V is TRBV5-1; D possibly corresponds to TRBD2 (6 bases). V was shortened by 0 bases and J by 12 bases, with 10 bases between the two germline ends. CDR1 is SGHRS, CDR2 YFSETQ, per germline. The CDR3 has 12 residues. The CDR3 nucleotides read TGCGCCAGCAGCTTGGGGGACTCAACGCAGTTCTTC. It translates to CASSLGDSTQFF.

The chain combines TRBV6-5 with TRBJ1-2, with D perhaps matching TRBD1 (5 bases). Looked up from germline, CDR1 is MNHEY and CDR2 is SVGAGI. This CDR3 has 16 residues. V was clipped by 2 bases and J by 2 bases, with 15 bases between them. In DNA form, the CDR3 reads TGTGCCAGCAGTTACCTGACGGGACGGACGAACTATGGCTACACCTTC. Translated: CASSYLTGRTNYGYTF.

This clone was detected once. This sequence joins TRBV19 and TRBJ1-5; a weak D match, TRBD1 (6 bases). V was pared by 5 bases and J by 7 bases, with 15 bases between. CDR3 size: 14 residues. The germline CDR1 and CDR2 sequences are LNHDA and SQIVND (reference sequence). The chain's CDR3 is CASSHRELGQPQHF. The CDR3, as DNA: TGTGCCAGTAGTCACAGGGAGCTGGGACAGCCCCAGCATTTT.

This clone showed up just a few times. The chain joins TRBV5-6 to TRBJ1-4; D is ambiguous. Germline V lookup: CDR1 SGHDT, CDR2 YYEEEE. V lost 2 bases, J lost 8 bases, and 4 bases lay in between. The CDR3 is 11 amino acids. For the CDR3, the DNA is TGTGCCAGCAGCTTTGGGGAAAAACTGTTTTTT. Protein product: CASSFGEKLFF.

J is TRBJ2-3 and V is TRBV4-3; unclear D gene. Trimming took off 0 bases at V and 6 bases at J, with 13 bases between the two ends. The CDR3 runs to 15 residues. From germline, CDR1 is LGHNA and CDR2 YSLEER. CDR3 bases: TGCGCCAGCAGCCAAGACTCTCAAGGCCGCGATACGCAGTATTTT. Protein sequence: CASSQDSQGRDTQYF.

This clone came up once. The chain employs TRBV4-3 and TRBJ1-2; D gene unclear. The V and J ends lost 0 bases and 2 bases respectively, with 13 bases between them. The CDR3 has 16 amino acids. CDR1 and CDR2 (germline): LGHNA, YSLEER. The CDR3 nucleotides read TGCGCCAGCAGCCAAGATCTCGGGGATAAGAACTATGGCTACACCTTC. This translates into CASSQDLGDKNYGYTF.

The genes are TRBV5-1 and TRBJ2-1; 9 positions match TRBD1. The V gene's germline CDR1 is SGHRS and CDR2 YFSETQ. V dropped 7 bases and J dropped 5; count of bases not matched to a gene: 10. This CDR3 region has 15 residues. CDR3 DNA sequence: TGCGCCAGCGAGCTGGTGGGACAGGGACACAATGAGCAGTTCTTC. This sequence encodes CASELVGQGHNEQFF.

V is TRBV6-5 and J is TRBJ2-1; 8 positions agree with TRBD2. Losses at the gene ends were 5 bases for V and 8 bases for J; bases not matched to a gene: 11. Germline V gene lookup returns CDR1 MNHEY and CDR2 SVGAGI. CDR3 length equals 15 residues. In DNA form, the CDR3 reads TGTGCCAGCAGTGCCTTAGCGGGGTGGGGCGATGAGCAGTTCTTC. It yields the protein CASSALAGWGDEQFF.

CDR3 DNA: TGTGCCAGCATTCTTCAGAACACTGAAGCTTTCTTT. It yields the protein CASILQNTEAFF. V and J are TRBV2 and TRBJ1-1; no definite D call. There are 12 residues in the CDR3. The germline V and J ends were trimmed by 7 bases and 1 base, with 7 bases remaining between them. Germline values: CDR1 SNHLY, CDR2 FYNNEI.

The chain uses TRBV4-1 and TRBJ2-1; TRBD2 aligns across 7 bases. The germline V gene has CDR1 MGHRA and CDR2 YSYEKL. CDR3 length: 17 residues. The trim removed 4 bases at V and 7 bases at J, leaving 16 bases unmatched. The DNA for the CDR3 is TGCGCCAGCAGCCCAACTAGCGCCACCTACCAAGGGAATGAGCAGTTCTTC. It specifies CASSPTSATYQGNEQFF.

The rearrangement uses TRBV5-1 and TRBJ2-7; D may match TRBD1 or TRBD2 (5 bases each). Germline lookup yields CDR1 SGHRS and CDR2 YFSETQ. There are 15 residues in the CDR3. Trimming removed 4 bases from V and 1 base from J, with 15 bases in between. The CDR3 sequence is CASSPTRGASYEQYF. As DNA, the CDR3 is TGCGCCAGCAGCCCCACGAGGGGCGCATCCTACGAGCAGTACTTC.

V gene TRBV28 combines with J gene TRBJ1-5, with 9 positions matching TRBD1. This CDR3 spans 15 amino acids. Per germline, CDR1 MDHEN and CDR2 SYDVKM. After removal of 2 bases from V and 6 bases from J, the junction contained 5 bases not matched to a gene. The CDR3 nucleotides read TGTGCCAGCAGTTTAACGGACAGGGGTCTTCAGCCCCAGCATTTT. Protein product: CASSLTDRGLQPQHF.